The clone carrying this T cell receptor (beta chain) was counted between two and nine times. Its antigen remains unknown. Other nucleotide sequences in the sample specify the same CDR3. These data are taken from a study of shared clonotypes between healthy human individuals. Findings and caveats of the study: Larger estimated richness was generally recorded for naive subsets relative to memory subsets. Generation of non-shared clonotypes was less probable than generation of clonotypes shared by all four donors.

Naivety among CD8 cells was defined by CD45RO negativity and positive CCR7 selection, thereby excluding terminally differentiated effector memory CD45RA+ cells. Deep-level settings were used for running the assay. Sequenced by immunoSEQ multiplex PCR; TCRdb stores in-frame clones only, minus some. The sample consists of around 2,100,000 clones, about 95% of them appearing once. The length of the CDR3 is 13 residues. The V gene's germline CDR1 is SGHVS and CDR2 FQNEAQ. Trimming removed 1 base at V and 2 bases at J, with 5 bases between. Material: naive CD8+ T cells sorted from blood. The V gene is TRBV7-8, the J gene TRBJ1-2; D is ambiguous. This clonotype was obtained from a man aged 18 to 30 in good health. The CDR3 DNA is TGTGCCAGCAGCTTAGAAGGAAACTATGGCTACACCTTC. Protein: CASSLEGNYGYTF. Supplemented by reference TRBV7-8 and TRBJ1-2, the full variable domain reads GAGVSQSPRYKVAKRGQDVALRCDPISGHVSLFWYQQALGQGPEFLTYFQNEAQLDKSGLPSDRFFAERPEGSVSTLKIQRTQQEDSAVYLCASSLEGNYGYTFGSGTRLTVV.